The 26 T cell receptor beta chains reported below all come from one sample, sequenced in a study of blood T cell repertoires in COVID-19. This table comes from immunoSEQ multiplex PCR, and its TCRdb copy is limited to in-frame clones, with some not included. The table includes some 310,000 clones, over 85% detected once. The specimen was PBMCs or T cells enriched from blood (not recorded which). The receptors originated from a woman in her 30s who had recovered from COVID-19.

This chain connects TRBV27 to TRBJ1-2; D perhaps matches TRBD1 (5 bases). The germline V gene has CDR1 MNHEY and CDR2 SMNVEV (reference sequence). The CDR3 is 14 residues long. Trimming shortened V by 6 bases and J by 7 bases, and 18 bases separated the two germline ends. CDR3 coding DNA: TGTGCCAGCAGGGTCGGGGGGTGGGGACCTGGCTACACCTTC. Protein product: CASRVGGWGPGYTF.

This clone was seen a single time. The chain has TRBV5-1 and TRBJ1-1, with 7 positions matching TRBD1. The CDR3 covers 14 residues. From germline, CDR1 is SGHRS and CDR2 YFSETQ. After removal of 3 bases from V and 5 bases from J, the junction contained 7 bases not matched to a gene. In nucleotides, the CDR3 is TGCGCCAGCAGCTCGGGACAGTTGATTACTGAAGCTTTCTTT. Translation gives CASSSGQLITEAFF.

The chain recombines TRBV3-1 (or the pseudogene TRBV3-2) with TRBJ2-2, with TRBD2 as a possible D gene (5 bases). Germline loops: CDR1 LGHDT, CDR2 YNNKEL (reference sequence). The CDR3 totals 12 residues. Trimming shortened V by 7 bases and J by 5 bases, and 8 bases separated the two germline ends. CDR3 sequence (DNA): TGTGCCAGCACCAGGAGGACCGGGGAGCTGTTTTTT. Amino acid sequence: CASTRRTGELFF.

The chain combines TRBV25-1 with TRBJ1-2; possibly TRBD1 for D (5 bases). Germline V lookup: CDR1 MGHDK, CDR2 SYGVNS. The CDR3 contains 16 residues. V lost 5 bases to trimming and J lost 4 bases, with 20 bases between them. Here the CDR3 DNA reads TGTGCCAGCAGTTGGGGCCGGGGGATCGGTAGCTATGGCTACACCTTC. It codes for CASSWGRGIGSYGYTF.

The sample holds one count of this clone. The V and J genes are TRBV9 and TRBJ2-1; 7 nucleotides line up with TRBD2. CDR3 length: 18 amino acids. The germline CDR1 and CDR2 sequences are SGDLS and YYNGEE. The V segment lost 0 bases and the J segment 4 bases; nucleotides outside the gene matches: 13. Here the CDR3 reads CASSVVPGEGIKYNEQFF. The CDR3 coding sequence is TGTGCCAGCAGCGTAGTGCCCGGGGAGGGCATAAAGTACAATGAGCAGTTCTTC. Complete variable domain (other parts from reference TRBV9 and TRBJ2-1): DSGVTQTPKHLITATGQRVTLRCSPRSGDLSVYWYQQSLDQGLQFLIQYYNGEERAKGNILERFSAQQFPDLHSELNLSSLELGDSALYFCASSVVPGEGIKYNEQFFGPGTRLTVL.

The gene calls are TRBV24-1 and TRBJ2-2, with 10 bases lining up with TRBD1. CDR1 and CDR2 (germline): KGHDR, SFDVKD. The CDR3 has 18 residues. The V gene end was trimmed by 1 base and the J gene end by 5 bases; junction bases not matched to a gene: 9. CDR3 amino acids: CATSDFDRGREMTGELFF. CDR3 coding DNA: TGTGCCACCAGTGATTTTGACAGGGGGCGTGAGATGACCGGGGAGCTGTTTTTT.

The V and J genes are TRBV5-1 and TRBJ2-7; the D gene is possibly TRBD2 (6 bases). V lost 1 base and J 6 bases, leaving 14 bases between the germline ends. The CDR3 sequence is 14 residues long. The germline gives CDR1 SGHRS, CDR2 YFSETQ. CDR3 coding DNA: TGCGCCAGCAGCTTGCCTGCGGGGACTGGCGAGCAGTACTTC. It specifies CASSLPAGTGEQYF. Variable domain in full (rest from reference TRBV5-1 and TRBJ2-7): KAGVTQTPRYLIKTRGQQVTLSCSPISGHRSVSWYQQTPGQGLQFLFEYFSETQRNKGNFPGRFSGRQFSNSRSEMNVSTLELGDSALYLCASSLPAGTGEQYFGPGTRLTVT.

J is TRBJ2-7 and V is TRBV5-1, with 8 positions matching TRBD1. With 3 bases clipped from V and 3 bases from J, the junction kept 5 bases outside the gene matches. The CDR3 runs 14 residues. Germline values: CDR1 SGHRS, CDR2 YFSETQ. The CDR3 DNA sequence: TGCGCCAGCAGCTGGGGACAGGCCGACTACGAGCAGTACTTC. It encodes CASSWGQADYEQYF.

This clone was seen more than once but under ten times. J is TRBJ1-1 and V is TRBV5-4, with D maybe TRBD1 (5 bases). The CDR3 has 15 amino acids. The ends were cut back, 1 base at V and 1 base at J, with 11 bases in the middle. Germline V gene lookup returns CDR1 SGHNT and CDR2 YYREEE (reference sequence). The CDR3 reads CASSLLGPSNTEAFF. The CDR3 coding sequence is TGTGCCAGCAGCTTGTTGGGGCCGTCGAACACTGAAGCTTTCTTT.

V is TRBV7-2 and J is TRBJ1-2; TRBD1 agrees at 9 bases. Per the germline V gene, CDR1 is SGHTA and CDR2 is FQGNSA. The CDR3 spans 15 residues. Trimming removed 5 bases from V and 4 bases from J; junction bases left unmatched: 8. The CDR3 DNA is TGTGCCAGCAGCCTCCGGGACAGGGATCCCTATGGCTACACCTTC. Its protein product is CASSLRDRDPYGYTF. Based on the CDR3 plus reference TRBV7-2 and TRBJ1-2, the full variable domain is GAGVSQSPSNKVTEKGKDVELRCDPISGHTALYWYRQSLGQGLEFLIYFQGNSAPDKSGLPSDRFSAERTGGSVSTLTIQRTQQEDSAVYLCASSLRDRDPYGYTFGSGTRLTVV.

The chain has TRBV18 and TRBJ1-4; D gene unclear. CDR3 size: 15 residues. In germline, CDR1 is KGHSH, CDR2 LQKENI. Trimming stripped 1 base from V and 5 bases from J, with 11 bases between. CDR3 in DNA: TGTGCCAGCTCACCACGGGCAGAAACAAATGAAAAACTGTTTTTT. Residues: CASSPRAETNEKLFF.

The J gene is TRBJ2-7, the V gene TRBV6-6; D is ambiguous. V lost 6 bases to trimming and J lost 7 bases, with 13 bases between them. Looked up from germline, CDR1 is MNHNY and CDR2 is SVGAGI (reference sequence). CDR3 size: 12 residues. CDR3 residues: CASSGNSFEQYF. CDR3 bases: TGTGCCAGCAGCGGAAACAGTTTTGAGCAGTACTTC.

This clone was detected only once. The V gene is TRBV27, the J gene TRBJ2-7; TRBD1 agrees at 9 bases. Germline values: CDR1 MNHEY, CDR2 SMNVEV (reference sequence). The CDR3 runs to 15 residues. V trimming: 5 bases; J trimming: 1 base; junction bases outside the gene matches: 6. The CDR3 coding sequence is TGTGCCAGCAGTCCAACAGGGGGCTTATCCTACGAGCAGTACTTC. It translates to CASSPTGGLSYEQYF.

The CDR3 here is CASSVASAFTYEQYF. In DNA, the CDR3 is TGTGCCAGCAGCGTAGCTAGTGCGTTCACCTACGAGCAGTACTTC. This chain joins TRBV9 and TRBJ2-7; D gene uncertain. The CDR3 runs 15 residues. The V gene's germline CDR1 is SGDLS and CDR2 YYNGEE. V gave up 0 bases and J gave up 2 bases, with 12 bases separating them.

V and J are TRBV7-2 and TRBJ2-1; 10 nucleotides agree with TRBD1. CDR1 and CDR2 (germline): SGHTA, FQGNSA. The junction had 6 bases not matched to a gene; V was cut back by 2 bases and J by 8 bases. This CDR3 is 15 amino acids long. CDR3 bases: TGTGCCAGCAGCTTACTCGGGACAGGGGCGGATGAGCAGTTCTTC. Translation gives CASSLLGTGADEQFF. The full variable domain, in which reference TRBV7-2 and TRBJ2-1 provide the parts outside the CDR3, is GAGVSQSPSNKVTEKGKDVELRCDPISGHTALYWYRQSLGQGLEFLIYFQGNSAPDKSGLPSDRFSAERTGGSVSTLTIQRTQQEDSAVYLCASSLLGTGADEQFFGPGTRLTVL.

This clone appeared a single time. The rearrangement joins TRBV7-2 to TRBJ2-5, with 7 bases identical to TRBD1. Per germline, CDR1 SGHTA and CDR2 FQGNSA. V dropped 1 base and J dropped 5; count of bases not matched to a gene: 4. The CDR3 length is 14 residues. CDR3 in DNA: TGTGCCAGCAGCTTAGTAGGGGGCGTGGAGACCCAGTACTTC. It is translated as CASSLVGGVETQYF. The full variable domain, its missing parts supplied by reference TRBV7-2 and TRBJ2-5, is GAGVSQSPSNKVTEKGKDVELRCDPISGHTALYWYRQSLGQGLEFLIYFQGNSAPDKSGLPSDRFSAERTGGSVSTLTIQRTQQEDSAVYLCASSLVGGVETQYFGPGTRLLVL.

Here the CDR3 DNA reads TGTGCCAGCAGCCCCGTCGGGACAGTCTCTGGAAACACCATATATTTT. Residues: CASSPVGTVSGNTIYF. The chain is built from TRBV7-2 and TRBJ1-3, with 7 nucleotides matching TRBD1. This CDR3 has 16 amino acids. Germline CDR1 is SGHTA and CDR2 is FQGNSA. Losses at the gene ends were 5 bases for V and 0 bases for J; bases not matched to a gene: 7.

A few counts support this clone. V gene TRBV6-1 combines with J gene TRBJ1-5; D uncertain. Trimming stripped 2 bases from V and 7 bases from J, with 12 bases between. Germline V lookup: CDR1 MNHNS, CDR2 SASEGT. The CDR3 has 14 residues. DNA for the CDR3: TGTGCCAGCAGTGAAAACCCAGGAAGGCAGCCCCAGCATTTT. Encoded protein: CASSENPGRQPQHF.

V gene TRBV7-9 combines with J gene TRBJ1-3, with 9 bases identical to TRBD1. Per the germline V gene, CDR1 is SEHNR and CDR2 is FQNEAQ (reference sequence). V was pared by 2 bases and J by 2 bases, with 4 bases of the junction left unmatched. The CDR3 covers 16 residues. The chain's CDR3 is CASSLTWTGAGNTIYF. In nucleotides, the CDR3 is TGTGCCAGCAGCTTAACCTGGACAGGGGCTGGAAACACCATATATTTT.

This rearrangement joins TRBV11-2 to TRBJ2-1; D is ambiguous. The CDR3 consists of 12 residues. Germline V gives CDR1 SGHAT, CDR2 FQNNGV. The ends were cut back, 2 bases at V and 9 bases at J, with 8 bases in the middle. The CDR3 coding sequence is TGTGCCAGCAGCTTACAGTCAGGTGAGCAGTTCTTC. The encoded protein is CASSLQSGEQFF.

The chain carries TRBV24-1 and TRBJ2-3; 11 bases line up with TRBD2. V shed 10 bases, J shed 7 bases, and the junction held 6 bases outside the gene matches. Germline CDR1 is KGHDR and CDR2 is SFDVKD. The CDR3 consists of 13 residues. DNA of the CDR3: TGTGCCACTGCCGGGACTAGCGGTTATACGCAGTATTTT. Translated: CATAGTSGYTQYF.

This clone appeared a few times. This chain joins TRBV30 and TRBJ1-5, with no clear D. Germline-derived CDR1 and CDR2 are GTSNPN and SVGIG (reference sequence). CDR3 length: 13 residues. Trimming pared 3 bases from V and 9 bases from J, leaving 15 bases between. CDR3 sequence: CAWRRPDGWPQHF. CDR3 DNA sequence: TGTGCCTGGAGGAGGCCGGATGGTTGGCCCCAGCATTTT.

CDR3 region: CASSTDQGSRLETQYF. The CDR3 nucleotides read TGTGCCAGCAGCACAGACCAGGGGTCCCGGCTGGAGACCCAGTACTTC. The chain has TRBV7-9 and TRBJ2-5; weak D call: TRBD1 (6 bases). V was shortened by 5 bases and J by 5 bases, with 21 bases between the two germline ends. Germline-derived CDR1 and CDR2 are SEHNR and FQNEAQ (reference sequence). The CDR3 has 16 residues.

The chain has TRBV3-1 (or the pseudogene TRBV3-2) and TRBJ2-7; 7 positions match TRBD1. This CDR3 has 15 residues. V gave up 4 bases and J gave up 6 bases; unmatched junction bases: 12. Germline assignment: CDR1 LGHDT and CDR2 YNNKEL (reference sequence). CDR3 sequence: CASSLGQVGPSEQYF. The CDR3 DNA follows: TGTGCCAGCAGCCTCGGACAGGTTGGTCCCTCCGAGCAGTACTTC.

The V call is TRBV10-3, the J call TRBJ1-4; unclear D gene. The CDR3 length is 13 residues. Germline V lookup: CDR1 ENHRY, CDR2 SYGVKD. V dropped 0 bases and J dropped 7 bases, with 6 bases sitting between them. The CDR3 loop reads CAISESEPEKLFF. The CDR3 region has the DNA TGTGCCATCAGTGAGTCGGAGCCTGAAAAACTGTTTTTT.

The rearrangement joins TRBV28 to TRBJ2-7; TRBD1 agrees at 12 bases. Trimming took 6 bases from V and 5 from J; bases not matched to a gene: 5. The CDR3 consists of 14 residues. Germline lookup yields CDR1 MDHEN and CDR2 SYDVKM. CDR3 loop: CASRPGQGAHEQYF. CDR3 in DNA: TGTGCCAGCAGACCGGGACAGGGGGCACACGAGCAGTACTTC.